These T cell receptor beta chains were read from a single sample in a study of control samples from healthy donors and cancer patients. The assay was immunoSEQ multiplex PCR, and TCRdb's table has in-frame clones only and misses some. The data hold 69,000 or so clones, with about 95% observed a single time. Sequenced sample: blood. These TCRs come from a woman between 25 and 40 years old in good health. Both conserved end residues are part of each CDR3. The D gene is left open where the match is weak. Expanded clones are given a class, and other clones once, few, many or no size at all.

V gene,D gene,clone size,J gene,CDR3 protein,CDR3 DNA
TRBV19,.,.,TRBJ2-1,CASSVYSGGSYNEQFF,TGTGCCAGTAGTGTTTATTCCGGAGGGTCCTACAATGAGCAGTTCTTC
TRBV3-1/TRBV3-2,.,.,TRBJ1-5,CASSQDRRLPQHF,TGTGCCAGCAGCCAAGATAGGAGGCTGCCCCAGCATTTT
TRBV7-9,.,.,TRBJ1-1,CASIRLAGRTEAFF,TGTGCCAGCATCAGACTAGCAGGGAGGACTGAAGCTTTCTTT
TRBV28,.,.,TRBJ1-2,CASSFPQIYGYTF,TGTGCCAGCAGTTTCCCACAGATCTATGGCTACACCTTC
TRBV12-3/TRBV12-4,.,.,TRBJ1-2,CASSFSSHYGYTF,TGTGCCAGCAGTTTTTCAAGTCACTATGGCTACACCTTC
TRBV5-1,.,.,TRBJ2-1,CASSLETVLDEQFF,TGCGCCAGCAGCTTGGAGACAGTATTGGATGAGCAGTTCTTC
TRBV19,.,once,TRBJ1-1,CASSIRTGGGRNAEAFF,TGTGCCAGTAGTATACGGACTGGTGGTGGACGGAATGCTGAAGCTTTCTTT
TRBV5-1,.,.,TRBJ2-3,CASSLAGGTDTQYF,TGCGCCAGCAGCTTGGCCGGGGGCACAGATACGCAGTATTTT
TRBV5-6,.,.,TRBJ1-3,CASSLDRHDTIYF,TGTGCCAGCAGCTTGGACAGGCATGACACCATATATTTT
TRBV25-1,.,once,TRBJ1-4,CASSPRFRGDNEKLFF,TGTGCCAGCAGCCCTCGGTTTCGGGGAGACAATGAAAAACTGTTTTTT
TRBV19,TRBD1,.,TRBJ1-2,CASRPGQGISGYTF,TGTGCCAGTAGGCCGGGACAGGGGATCTCTGGCTACACCTTC
TRBV14,.,.,TRBJ2-3,CASSLLRGGDTQYF,TGTGCCAGCAGCCTCCTCAGGGGAGGAGATACGCAGTATTTT
TRBV12-3/TRBV12-4,.,.,TRBJ2-5,CASSFGGIETQYF,TGTGCCAGCAGTTTTGGGGGCATAGAGACCCAGTACTTC
TRBV5-8,TRBD1,few,TRBJ1-2,CASSLSLGDSHGYTF,TGTGCCAGCAGCTTGTCCTTAGGGGACAGCCATGGCTACACCTTC
TRBV28,.,.,TRBJ1-1,CASTGVWNTEAFF,TGTGCCAGCACAGGGGTTTGGAACACTGAAGCTTTCTTT
TRBV5-1,.,.,TRBJ1-3,CASSLDGITGNTIYF,TGCGCCAGCAGCTTGGACGGGATTACAGGAAACACCATATATTTT
TRBV7-3,.,.,TRBJ2-2,CASSLITTTGELFF,TGTGCCAGCAGCTTAATAACAACTACCGGGGAGCTGTTTTTT
TRBV7-8,.,.,TRBJ1-3,CASSFNRDGNTIYF,TGTGCCAGCAGCTTCAACAGAGACGGAAACACCATATATTTT
TRBV9,.,once,TRBJ2-3,CASSVVSASTDTQYF,TGTGCCAGCAGCGTAGTGTCGGCCTCCACAGATACGCAGTATTTT
TRBV5-1,.,.,TRBJ1-5,CASSLEPGEGQPQHF,TGCGCCAGCAGCTTGGAGCCAGGGGAGGGGCAGCCCCAGCATTTT
TRBV6-5,.,.,TRBJ1-1,CASSYGAGINTEAFF,TGTGCCAGCAGTTACGGGGCGGGGATCAACACTGAAGCTTTCTTT
TRBV5-1,.,.,TRBJ1-1,CASSLPDREAFF,TGCGCCAGCAGCTTGCCCGACAGGGAAGCTTTCTTT
TRBV6-4,.,.,TRBJ1-1,CASSDGGGEAFF,TGTGCCAGCAGTGACGGGGGAGGTGAAGCTTTCTTT
TRBV6-5,.,.,TRBJ2-6,CASSLGVSGANVLTF,TGTGCCAGCAGCCTTGGAGTCTCTGGGGCCAACGTCCTGACTTTC
TRBV4-1,.,.,TRBJ1-1,CASSQDLRGDTEAFF,TGCGCCAGCAGCCAAGATCTTCGGGGGGACACTGAAGCTTTCTTT
TRBV19,.,.,TRBJ1-1,CASSIGAAEAFF,TGTGCCAGTAGTATAGGGGCAGCCGAAGCTTTCTTT
TRBV5-1,.,.,TRBJ1-5,CASSLSGGSNQPQHF,TGCGCCAGCAGCTTATCAGGAGGTAGCAATCAGCCCCAGCATTTT
TRBV6-5,.,.,TRBJ1-4,CASSRTATNEKLFF,TGTGCCAGCAGCAGGACAGCAACTAATGAAAAACTGTTTTTT
TRBV11-2,.,.,TRBJ1-1,CASSLDRGMGTEAFF,TGTGCCAGCAGCTTAGACAGGGGAATGGGCACTGAAGCTTTCTTT
TRBV2,.,once,TRBJ1-6,CASSEAGQLNNSPLHF,TGTGCCAGCAGTGAAGCGGGACAACTGAATAATTCACCCCTCCACTTT
TRBV7-3,.,once,TRBJ1-1,CASSLSAGRRTEAFF,TGTGCCAGCAGCTTATCCGCAGGTCGGCGTACTGAAGCTTTCTTT
TRBV19,.,.,TRBJ2-2,CASSIRARATTGELFF,TGTGCCAGTAGTATTAGGGCCAGGGCGACTACCGGGGAGCTGTTTTTT
TRBV5-1,.,.,TRBJ2-5,CASRALGHQETQYF,TGCGCCAGCAGGGCCTTGGGTCATCAAGAGACCCAGTACTTC
TRBV6-5,.,.,TRBJ1-1,CASNLGRLNTEAFF,TGTGCCAGCAACCTGGGACGGTTGAACACTGAAGCTTTCTTT
TRBV3-1/TRBV3-2,.,.,TRBJ1-2,CASSPTKGAHGYTF,TGTGCCAGCAGCCCAACAAAAGGGGCTCATGGCTACACCTTC
TRBV7-2,.,.,TRBJ1-5,CASSLASRSNQPQHF,TGTGCCAGCAGCTTAGCTTCGAGATCTAATCAGCCCCAGCATTTT
TRBV28,.,.,TRBJ1-5,CASSYSNQPQHF,TGTGCCAGCAGTTATAGCAATCAGCCCCAGCATTTT
TRBV7-8,.,.,TRBJ1-3,CASSPPPGSETGNTIYF,TGTGCCAGCAGCCCCCCCCCAGGGTCTGAGACCGGAAACACCATATATTTT
TRBV7-3,TRBD2,.,TRBJ2-1,CASSVGTSGGSQFF,TGTGCCAGCAGCGTTGGGACTAGCGGGGGGAGTCAGTTCTTC
TRBV28,.,.,TRBJ1-1,CASRGHPNTEAFF,TGTGCCAGCAGGGGACACCCGAACACTGAAGCTTTCTTT
TRBV7-9,.,.,TRBJ1-1,CASSLGGDSLEAFF,TGTGCCAGCAGCTTAGGCGGCGACAGCCTTGAAGCTTTCTTT
TRBV9,.,.,TRBJ1-4,CASSHRGTNEKLFF,TGTGCCAGCAGTCACCGGGGGACGAATGAAAAACTGTTTTTT
TRBV7-8,.,.,TRBJ1-1,CASSWDINPNTEAFF,TGTGCCAGCAGCTGGGACATTAACCCTAACACTGAAGCTTTCTTT
TRBV5-1,TRBD1,.,TRBJ2-7,CASSPRDRGHEQYF,TGCGCCAGCAGCCCCCGGGACAGGGGTCACGAGCAGTACTTC
TRBV9,TRBD1,.,TRBJ1-1,CASSPGQQNTEAFF,TGTGCCAGCAGCCCGGGACAGCAGAACACTGAAGCTTTCTTT
TRBV24-1,.,.,TRBJ2-1,CATSGIGEQFF,TGTGCCACCAGTGGAATCGGTGAGCAGTTCTTC
TRBV10-1,.,.,TRBJ1-2,CASSVGDGYTF,TGCGCCAGCAGTGTGGGGGATGGCTACACCTTC
TRBV3-1/TRBV3-2,.,.,TRBJ1-1,CASSLPMNTEAFF,TGTGCCAGCAGCCTCCCGATGAACACTGAAGCTTTCTTT
TRBV5-1,.,.,TRBJ2-5,CASSFGRKTGTQGETQYF,TGCGCCAGCAGCTTTGGTCGCAAAACAGGAACCCAAGGGGAGACCCAGTACTTC
TRBV2,TRBD1,once,TRBJ2-1,CASFSLRDRRRNEQFF,TGTGCCAGCTTTTCCCTCCGGGACAGGCGTAGAAATGAGCAGTTCTTC
TRBV28,.,.,TRBJ2-1,CAAQSYPYNEQFF,TGTGCCGCACAGAGTTACCCTTACAATGAGCAGTTCTTC
TRBV9,.,.,TRBJ2-5,CASSVAPDALETQYF,TGTGCCAGCAGCGTAGCCCCCGACGCTCTAGAGACCCAGTACTTC